The T cell receptor beta chain under discussion was sequenced for a study of blood T cell repertoires in COVID-19. Study context: The origin of the acute and convalescent COVID-19 samples was the United States, Italy and Spain. Nucleic acid was either cDNA or gDNA, and it came from T cells, B-cell-depleted T cells, or PBMCs.

In the original processing: Amplification of reference gene primers was used by the study to estimate nucleated cell counts. Data came from immunoSEQ multiplex PCR; TCRdb stores just in-frame clones and leaves some out. The DNA was the basis for D and trimming; V, J and clone size are from that table. Of over 45,000 clones in the sample, approximately 90% were seen once. Trimming cost V 5 bases and J 1 base; bases outside gene matches: 13. Germline lookup yields CDR1 SGHKS and CDR2 YYEKEE (reference sequence). CDR3 size: 17 residues. This chain connects TRBV5-5 to TRBJ1-1; 8 bases line up with TRBD1. Sequenced input: peripheral blood. The TCR originated in a woman between 55 and 75 years old with active or convalescent COVID-19. The CDR3 here is CASSRLQGEGWNTEAFF. The DNA of the CDR3 is TGTGCCAGCAGTCGCCTACAGGGGGAGGGATGGAACACTGAAGCTTTCTTT.